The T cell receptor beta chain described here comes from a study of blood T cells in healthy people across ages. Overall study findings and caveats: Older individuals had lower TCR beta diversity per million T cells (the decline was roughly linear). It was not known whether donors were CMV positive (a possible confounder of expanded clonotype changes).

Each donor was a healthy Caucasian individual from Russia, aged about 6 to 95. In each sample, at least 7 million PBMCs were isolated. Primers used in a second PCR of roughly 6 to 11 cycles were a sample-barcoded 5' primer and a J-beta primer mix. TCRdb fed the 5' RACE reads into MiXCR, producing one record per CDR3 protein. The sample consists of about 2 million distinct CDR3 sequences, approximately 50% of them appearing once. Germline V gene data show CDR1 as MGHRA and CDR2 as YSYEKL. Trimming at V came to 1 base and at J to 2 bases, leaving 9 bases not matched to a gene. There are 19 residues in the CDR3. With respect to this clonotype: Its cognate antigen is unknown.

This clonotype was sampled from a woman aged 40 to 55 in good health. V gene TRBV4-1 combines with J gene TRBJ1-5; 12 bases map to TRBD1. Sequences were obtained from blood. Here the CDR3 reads CASSQGSGTGGIGNQPQHF. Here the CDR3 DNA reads TGCGCCAGCAGCCAAGGTTCGGGGACAGGGGGCATCGGCAATCAGCCCCAGCATTTT.